This T cell receptor beta chain was recovered during a study of beta chain features in type 1 diabetes. Study results and caveats: For Type 1 diabetes patients, all four CD4+ subsets carried TCRB CDR3s that were moderately but significantly shorter.

Every bit of the isolated RNA underwent reverse transcription, so sequencing read expressed TCRB transcripts. Some clones are missing from TCRdb's copy, which holds only in-frame ones; the method was immunoSEQ multiplex PCR. The data contain about 340,000 clones, roughly 12% of them seen just once; the ten biggest clones take up 0.013% to 0.015%. The table lists this clone with a few counts. The antigen remains unidentified. The clonotype originates from a woman under 30 with type 1 diabetes. Sequenced input: naive CD4+ T cells from blood.

The CDR3 bases are TGTGCCTGGAGTTCGGGACAGCCTTACGAAGCTTTCTTT. Encoded protein: CAWSSGQPYEAFF. The rearrangement uses TRBV30 and TRBJ1-1; 7 positions agree with TRBD1. Germline CDR1 is GTSNPN and CDR2 is SVGIG (reference sequence). Trimming at V came to 2 bases and at J to 8 bases, leaving 8 bases not matched to a gene. There are 13 residues in the CDR3.